The following is a TCR beta chain sequence with its context. It was RNA transcripts that yielded the amplified TCR beta CDR3 regions. The HTBI set primed first-round TCR CDR3 RT-PCR. From the multiplex PCR reads, TCRdb called clonotypes with MiXCR, one entry per CDR3 protein. The table lists some 460,000 distinct CDR3 sequences, around 16% of them singletons, with roughly an eighth in the top ten. The CDR3 has 13 amino acids. CDR1 and CDR2 (germline): MRHNA, SNTAGT. V gave up 2 bases and J gave up 0 bases, with 2 bases separating them. The sample belongs to a study of T cells in Graves' hyperthyroidism and ophthalmopathy. Study-wide context: Peripheral blood sampling occurred at initial diagnosis, before any treatment.

The sequence was obtained from a woman aged 18-29 years with Graves' hyperthyroidism. Sequenced sample: blood. The V gene is TRBV6-4, the J gene TRBJ2-1, with unresolved D. CDR3 amino acids: CASSDGSYNEQFF. CDR3 in DNA: TGTGCCAGCAGTGACGGCTCCTACAATGAGCAGTTCTTC.